Listed below are T cell receptor beta chains from one sample, sequenced in a study of blood T cell repertoires in COVID-19. Using immunoSEQ multiplex PCR, the repertoire was profiled, and TCRdb retains in-frame clones only, with some absent. The sample records 70,000 or so clones, just over 85% being singletons. Sequenced sample: peripheral blood. Receptors originate from a man between 70 and 80 years old with active or convalescent COVID-19. Each CDR3 is given with its conserved first and last residue. The D gene is left open where the match is weak.

j_call | d_call | v_call | cdr3_nt | cdr3_aa
TRBJ1-1 | TRBD1 | TRBV4-2 | TGTGCCAGCAGCCCGACGAGGGACAGTGAAGCTTTCTTT | CASSPTRDSEAFF
TRBJ1-2 | - | TRBV4-3 | TGCGCCAGCAGCGGGCAGGGGTTCGGCTACACCTTC | CASSGQGFGYTF
TRBJ1-1 | - | TRBV6-5 | TGTGCCAGCAGTTTAAAGGGGCTTTCCACTGAAGCTTTCTTT | CASSLKGLSTEAFF
TRBJ2-1 | TRBD1 | TRBV24-1 | TGTGCCACCAGTGATTCCGGACAGGGGAAGAATGAGCAGTTCTTC | CATSDSGQGKNEQFF
TRBJ2-7 | TRBD1 | TRBV7-3 | TGTGCCAGCAGCCCGACAGGGGGTTTTAACGAGCAGTACTTC | CASSPTGGFNEQYF
TRBJ1-2 | TRBD1 | TRBV29-1 | TGCAGCGCGTCCACAGGGGGCGGTCGTTATGGCTACACCTTC | CSASTGGGRYGYTF
TRBJ1-1 | - | TRBV28 | TGTGCTGCGTCCTCAAGTCGGGACACTGAAGCTTTCTTT | CAASSSRDTEAFF
TRBJ1-1 | - | TRBV14 | TGTGCCAGCAGCCACTGGACACGGAACACTGAAGCTTTCTTT | CASSHWTRNTEAFF
TRBJ2-1 | TRBD2 | TRBV12-5 | TGTGCTAGTGGTTTGGGGACTAGCGGGAGCAGTGATGAGCAGTTCTTC | CASGLGTSGSSDEQFF
TRBJ1-1 | - | TRBV5-6 | TGTGCCAGCAGCTTGACGGGGGGACCTGAAGCTTTCTTT | CASSLTGGPEAFF
TRBJ2-5 | TRBD2 | TRBV28 | TGTGCCAGCAGTTTATCTAGCGGGAGTTTCATTGACCGTCACTTC | CASSLSSGSFIDRHF
TRBJ1-1 | - | TRBV27 | TGTCCCTGGCCGAGAATGGAGGCTGAAGCTTTCTTT | CPWPRMEAEAFF
TRBJ2-7 | TRBD2 | TRBV23-1 | TGCGCCAGCGCGCGTAGACCTAGCGGGCCTTCTCCGTCCTACGAGCAGTACTTC | CASARRPSGPSPSYEQYF
TRBJ2-7 | TRBD2 | TRBV28 | TGTGCCAGCAGTTTATCTTCTAGCGGGAGGGGCGAGCAGTACTTC | CASSLSSSGRGEQYF
TRBJ2-5 | - | TRBV10-3 | TGTGCCATCAGGTATTCAAACAGGGTACAGGAGACCCAGTACTTC | CAIRYSNRVQETQYF
TRBJ2-5 | - | TRBV5-1 | TGCGCCAGCAGCGCTATGCGAGGGGGAGTGGAGACCCAGTACTTC | CASSAMRGGVETQYF
TRBJ2-6 | - | TRBV19 | TGTGCCAGTAGGGGGAGCTCTGGGGCCAACGTCCTGACTTTC | CASRGSSGANVLTF
TRBJ2-7 | TRBD1 | TRBV5-1 | TGCGCCAGCAGTCAACAGGGGGCGCAAGGCTACGAGCAGTACTTC | CASSQQGAQGYEQYF
TRBJ2-1 | TRBD1 | TRBV6-5 | TGTGCCAGCAATTTACAGGGGGTGTGGGATGAGCAGTTCTTC | CASNLQGVWDEQFF
TRBJ1-4 | - | TRBV28 | TGTGCCAGCAGGGGGGAGGCCCTTACTAATGAAAAACTGTTTTTT | CASRGEALTNEKLFF
TRBJ1-6 | - | TRBV12-3/TRBV12-4 | TGTGCCAGCAGCTCTACAGGGAGATCACCCCTCCACTTT | CASSSTGRSPLHF
TRBJ1-2 | TRBD1 | TRBV28 | TGTGCCAGCAGGTCTACAGGGGAAAGGGATGGCTACACCTTC | CASRSTGERDGYTF
TRBJ1-6 | TRBD1 | TRBV28 | TGTGCCAGCAGTTATAAGGGGGCGGTTTCACCCCTCCACTTT | CASSYKGAVSPLHF
TRBJ1-5 | TRBD1 | TRBV28 | TGTGCCAGCAGTTTTGGGACAGCCCTTTTCTATCCCCAGCATTTT | CASSFGTALFYPQHF
TRBJ1-1 | TRBD1 | TRBV6-4 | TGTGCCAGCAGAGAACAGGGGCTGAACACTGAAGCTTTCTTT | CASREQGLNTEAFF
TRBJ1-3 | - | TRBV6-6 | TGTGCCAGCAGTTTGGGGCGGTCGAGCTCTGGAAACACCATATATTTT | CASSLGRSSSGNTIYF
TRBJ2-1 | - | TRBV18 | TGTGCCAGCTCACCGCTCACTGCTAGCCAGTACAATGAGCAGTTCTTC | CASSPLTASQYNEQFF
TRBJ1-1 | - | TRBV18 | TGTGCCAGCTCACCGAACAGGGACACTGAAGCTTTCTTT | CASSPNRDTEAFF